Below, 9 T cell receptor beta chains from the same sample are listed, as sequenced in a study of blood T cell repertoires in COVID-19. Method: immunoSEQ multiplex PCR; TCRdb's copy keeps in-frame clones and lacks some. This table holds approximately 83,000 clones, over 80% found once. Sequencing was done on a sample of peripheral blood. These receptors all come from a man aged 50 to 59 with acute or convalescent COVID-19.

The sample holds a few counts of this clone. V is TRBV6-5 and J is TRBJ2-7; D might be TRBD2 (6 bases). Trimming removed 8 bases at V and 2 bases at J, with 13 bases between. The germline CDR1 and CDR2 sequences are MNHEY and SVGAGI. The CDR3 sequence is 13 residues long. Here the CDR3 DNA reads TGTGCCAGCCGGGACTCGAGGGCCTACGAGCAGTACTTC. This sequence encodes CASRDSRAYEQYF.

The chain employs TRBV6-2 or TRBV6-3 and TRBJ2-1; a weak D match, TRBD2 (6 bases). Germline CDR1 and CDR2: MNHEY and SVGEGT. This CDR3 is built from 16 residues. The V and J ends lost 1 base and 5 bases respectively, with 15 bases between them. The CDR3: CASSYYYAGLDNEQFF. The CDR3 nucleotides are TGTGCCAGCAGTTACTATTACGCGGGACTGGACAATGAGCAGTTCTTC.

The chain employs TRBV7-9 and TRBJ2-7, with TRBD2 as a possible D gene (6 bases). Germline CDR1 and CDR2: SEHNR and FQNEAQ (reference sequence). Trimming pared 4 bases from V and 1 base from J, leaving 11 bases between. There are 14 residues in the CDR3. CDR3 protein: CASSSERVSYEQYF. DNA for the CDR3: TGTGCCAGCAGCTCTGAGCGGGTGTCCTACGAGCAGTACTTC.

The rearrangement joins TRBV20-1 to TRBJ2-5; tentative D call: TRBD2 (6 bases). This CDR3 has 11 residues. Trimming left V 5 bases short and J 7 bases short, with 11 bases between. In germline, CDR1 is DFQATT, CDR2 SNEGSKA (reference sequence). The DNA for the CDR3 is TGCAGTGCTCCAAACGGGGGGACCCAGTACTTC. Amino acids: CSAPNGGTQYF.

The CDR3 sequence is CATSDPGTGVEEQYF. The CDR3 DNA is TGTGCCACCAGTGACCCCGGGACAGGGGTGGAGGAGCAGTACTTC. The rearrangement uses TRBV24-1 and TRBJ2-7; the match to TRBD1 covers 10 bases. This CDR3 region has 15 residues. Trimming took 4 bases from V and 7 from J; bases not matched to a gene: 9. Germline loops: CDR1 KGHDR, CDR2 SFDVKD.

The rearrangement links TRBV6-5 to TRBJ1-3, with TRBD1 matching 7 bases. The CDR3 sequence is 14 residues long. Trimming at V came to 6 bases and at J to 1 base, leaving 3 bases not matched to a gene. Germline loops: CDR1 MNHEY, CDR2 SVGAGI. This chain's CDR3 is CASSDRASGNTIYF. The CDR3 DNA reads as TGTGCCAGCAGCGACAGGGCTTCTGGAAACACCATATATTTT.

The table lists this clone with a count of one. This chain joins TRBV3-1 (or the pseudogene TRBV3-2) and TRBJ2-1; TRBD2 agrees at 13 bases. The ends lost 4 bases at V and 9 bases at J; junction bases unmatched: 6. Germline assignment: CDR1 LGHDT and CDR2 YNNKEL (reference sequence). The CDR3 has 15 residues. CDR3 sequence reads: CASSPLAGGPGEQFF. The CDR3, as DNA: TGTGCCAGCAGCCCACTAGCGGGAGGGCCTGGTGAGCAGTTCTTC.

The chain has TRBV5-8 and TRBJ1-1; no firm D call. The CDR3 consists of 14 residues. CDR1 and CDR2 (germline): SGHTS, YDEGEE. V dropped 0 bases and J dropped 0 bases, with 6 bases sitting between them. The CDR3: CASSLVAMNTEAFF. CDR3 DNA: TGTGCCAGCAGCTTGGTTGCTATGAACACTGAAGCTTTCTTT.

CDR3 in DNA: TGTGCCAGCAGCAACCCGGGACAGGGGGGACGCACAGATACGCAGTATTTT. This codes for CASSNPGQGGRTDTQYF. The rearrangement uses TRBV27 and TRBJ2-3; 11 nucleotides match TRBD1. The CDR3 consists of 17 residues. Germline CDR1 and CDR2: MNHEY and SMNVEV (reference sequence). With 6 bases clipped from V and 1 base from J, the junction kept 9 bases outside the gene matches.